The sequence of this T cell receptor beta chain was determined in a study of Graves' ophthalmopathy and Graves' hyperthyroidism. Study observations and caveats: In blood appeared most of the expanded thyroid clonotypes whose frequency exceeded 0.001.

Under 3 months in duration, the ophthalmopathy in affected donors had moderate-to-severe activity, CAS ≥3 and NOSPECS ≥4. This clonotype was counted a few times. Its antigen is undetermined. TCR beta CDR3 regions were amplified from RNA transcripts. Scientists carried out first-round RT-PCR using HTBI primers and then a second-round multiplex PCR. TCRdb re-derived calls from the multiplex PCR reads in MiXCR, one entry per CDR3 protein. This table holds 660,000 or so distinct CDR3 sequences, roughly 41% found once. The CDR3 covers 15 residues. Trimming took 2 bases from V and 0 from J, leaving 7 bases between them. In germline, CDR1 is LNHDA, CDR2 SQIVND (reference sequence).

The chain links TRBV19 to TRBJ2-2, with D possibly being TRBD1 (5 bases). Source material: peripheral blood. This clonotype was sampled from an adult man with Graves' ophthalmopathy. The CDR3 reads CASSIRTTNTGELFF. In DNA form, the CDR3 reads TGTGCCAGTAGTATAAGGACAACGAACACCGGGGAGCTGTTTTTT. Drawing the rest from reference TRBV19 and TRBJ2-2, the complete variable domain is DGGITQSPKYLFRKEGQNVTLSCEQNLNHDAMYWYRQDPGQGLRLIYYSQIVNDFQKGDIAEGYSVSREKKESFPLTVTSAQKNPTAFYLCASSIRTTNTGELFFGEGSRLTVL.